The sequence of this T cell receptor (beta chain) was determined in a study of blood T cell repertoires in COVID-19. About the study: From T cells, B-cell-depleted T cells, or PBMCs came the material, which was cDNA or gDNA.

Trimming took off 1 base at V and 0 bases at J, with 10 bases between the two ends. This CDR3 has 17 amino acids. CDR1 SGHTA and CDR2 FQGNSA come from the germline V gene. Participants' own reports of clinical history determined their cohort assignment. Either two negative PCRs, clearance, or symptom resolution qualified Cohort 3 donors as recovered. Only in-frame clones appear in the TCRdb table, and some are missing; sequencing was by immunoSEQ multiplex PCR. This sample yields some 400,000 clones, of which roughly 86% are seen a single time; 1.7% belongs to the top ten. The sequence derives from a woman younger than 45 who had recovered from COVID-19. The sequencing input was PBMCs or T cells enriched from blood (not recorded which). This chain joins TRBV7-2 and TRBJ1-6; no firm D call. CDR3 nucleotides: TGTGCCAGCAGCTTAGATGTCGTGAGCTCCTATAATTCACCCCTCCACTTT. Encoded protein: CASSLDVVSSYNSPLHF.